Each of the 6 T cell receptor beta chains below was sequenced from the same sample in a study of CD4 T cells in relation to SARS-CoV-2 and coronaviruses. The antigens of these receptors remain unknown. TCRdb's copy holds only in-frame clones and misses some; the assay was immunoSEQ multiplex PCR. In the table there are more than 20,000 clones, around 75% of which are singletons. Before the COVID-19 pandemic, during about 2010-2018, CD4+ T cells were taken from unexposed donors. After less than 11 days of culture, CD4+ T cells were isolated. The sample taken for sequencing was CD4+ T cells from PBMCs, cultured in vitro. These receptors all stem from a human donor in good health.

This sequence joins TRBV19 and TRBJ2-7; TRBD1 matches at 7 bases. The CDR3 totals 15 residues. Looked up from germline, CDR1 is LNHDA and CDR2 is SQIVND (reference sequence). V lost 5 bases to trimming and J lost 3 bases; unmatched junction nucleotides: 10. CDR3 DNA sequence: TGTGCCAGTAGTTCGGGGACGGGACAGTACTACGAGCAGTACTTC. Translated: CASSSGTGQYYEQYF.

This sequence joins TRBV9 and TRBJ1-3, with D maybe TRBD1 (6 bases). The CDR3 contains 16 residues. Germline loops: CDR1 SGDLS, CDR2 YYNGEE. The V end was cut by 4 bases, the J end by 0 bases, with 14 bases between. CDR3 sequence reads: CASSPSQGYSGNTIYF. CDR3 bases: TGTGCCAGCAGCCCCTCACAGGGTTACTCTGGAAACACCATATATTTT.

The genes are TRBV11-2 and TRBJ2-3; D is possibly TRBD1 (6 bases). The CDR3 extends over 15 amino acids. V gave up 0 bases and J gave up 7 bases, with 14 bases separating them. Germline V gene data show CDR1 as SGHAT and CDR2 as FQNNGV. CDR3 nucleotide sequence: TGTGCCAGCAGCTTAGACTCGACAGGCGGAAATACGCAGTATTTT. It yields the protein CASSLDSTGGNTQYF.

This clone was counted a single time. J is TRBJ1-1 and V is TRBV18; 8 bases match TRBD1. The CDR3 runs to 15 residues. Germline lookup yields CDR1 KGHSH and CDR2 LQKENI. V gave up 6 bases and J gave up 3 bases; unmatched junction bases: 9. CDR3 DNA: TGTGCCAGCTCCCGAGGACAGGGCTTCTACACTGAAGCTTTCTTT. Translated: CASSRGQGFYTEAFF.

The chain recombines TRBV19 with TRBJ1-4, with D possibly TRBD1 on 5 matching bases. The CDR3 contains 15 residues. Trimming shortened V by 8 bases and J by 6 bases, and 19 bases separated the two germline ends. The V gene's germline CDR1 is LNHDA and CDR2 SQIVND (reference sequence). The CDR3 DNA reads as TGTGCCAGTTCCCTGGCTGGACAAGGGGATGAAAAACTGTTTTTT. Residues: CASSLAGQGDEKLFF.

This sequence joins TRBV6-6 and TRBJ1-5; weak D call: TRBD1 (5 bases). The CDR3 consists of 14 residues. V was trimmed by 2 bases and J by 4 bases, leaving 9 bases between them. The germline CDR1 and CDR2 sequences are MNHNY and SVGAGI (reference sequence). The DNA of the CDR3 is TGTGCCAGCAGTTACCCGGGGGGGAATCAGCCCCAGCATTTT. Translated, it gives CASSYPGGNQPQHF.